This T cell receptor beta chain was identified during a study of blood T cell repertoires in COVID-19. With 6 bases clipped from V and 2 bases from J, the junction kept 8 bases outside the gene matches. CDR1 is GTSNPN and CDR2 is SVGIG in the germline V gene (reference sequence). The CDR3 extends over 14 amino acids. The study drew participants aged about 18 to 89 years from approximately 25 US areas. Authors' methods: The authors estimated nucleated cell counts from reference gene primer amplification. Profiling relied on immunoSEQ multiplex PCR, and the TCRdb table lists in-frame clones only, not all of them. The D gene and trimming were derived from the DNA, and the V and J assignments and clone size from that table. This sample carries over 250,000 clones, 85% to 90% of them seen once, and the ten largest clones take 1.9%.

The sequence came from a woman aged 60 to 75 who had recovered from COVID-19. The sample was PBMCs or T cells enriched from blood (not recorded which). The genes are TRBV30 and TRBJ2-5, with 8 bases fitting TRBD1. In DNA form, the CDR3 reads TGTGCCTGCGACAGGGGATGGACACAAGAGACCCAGTACTTC. Translating it yields CACDRGWTQETQYF.